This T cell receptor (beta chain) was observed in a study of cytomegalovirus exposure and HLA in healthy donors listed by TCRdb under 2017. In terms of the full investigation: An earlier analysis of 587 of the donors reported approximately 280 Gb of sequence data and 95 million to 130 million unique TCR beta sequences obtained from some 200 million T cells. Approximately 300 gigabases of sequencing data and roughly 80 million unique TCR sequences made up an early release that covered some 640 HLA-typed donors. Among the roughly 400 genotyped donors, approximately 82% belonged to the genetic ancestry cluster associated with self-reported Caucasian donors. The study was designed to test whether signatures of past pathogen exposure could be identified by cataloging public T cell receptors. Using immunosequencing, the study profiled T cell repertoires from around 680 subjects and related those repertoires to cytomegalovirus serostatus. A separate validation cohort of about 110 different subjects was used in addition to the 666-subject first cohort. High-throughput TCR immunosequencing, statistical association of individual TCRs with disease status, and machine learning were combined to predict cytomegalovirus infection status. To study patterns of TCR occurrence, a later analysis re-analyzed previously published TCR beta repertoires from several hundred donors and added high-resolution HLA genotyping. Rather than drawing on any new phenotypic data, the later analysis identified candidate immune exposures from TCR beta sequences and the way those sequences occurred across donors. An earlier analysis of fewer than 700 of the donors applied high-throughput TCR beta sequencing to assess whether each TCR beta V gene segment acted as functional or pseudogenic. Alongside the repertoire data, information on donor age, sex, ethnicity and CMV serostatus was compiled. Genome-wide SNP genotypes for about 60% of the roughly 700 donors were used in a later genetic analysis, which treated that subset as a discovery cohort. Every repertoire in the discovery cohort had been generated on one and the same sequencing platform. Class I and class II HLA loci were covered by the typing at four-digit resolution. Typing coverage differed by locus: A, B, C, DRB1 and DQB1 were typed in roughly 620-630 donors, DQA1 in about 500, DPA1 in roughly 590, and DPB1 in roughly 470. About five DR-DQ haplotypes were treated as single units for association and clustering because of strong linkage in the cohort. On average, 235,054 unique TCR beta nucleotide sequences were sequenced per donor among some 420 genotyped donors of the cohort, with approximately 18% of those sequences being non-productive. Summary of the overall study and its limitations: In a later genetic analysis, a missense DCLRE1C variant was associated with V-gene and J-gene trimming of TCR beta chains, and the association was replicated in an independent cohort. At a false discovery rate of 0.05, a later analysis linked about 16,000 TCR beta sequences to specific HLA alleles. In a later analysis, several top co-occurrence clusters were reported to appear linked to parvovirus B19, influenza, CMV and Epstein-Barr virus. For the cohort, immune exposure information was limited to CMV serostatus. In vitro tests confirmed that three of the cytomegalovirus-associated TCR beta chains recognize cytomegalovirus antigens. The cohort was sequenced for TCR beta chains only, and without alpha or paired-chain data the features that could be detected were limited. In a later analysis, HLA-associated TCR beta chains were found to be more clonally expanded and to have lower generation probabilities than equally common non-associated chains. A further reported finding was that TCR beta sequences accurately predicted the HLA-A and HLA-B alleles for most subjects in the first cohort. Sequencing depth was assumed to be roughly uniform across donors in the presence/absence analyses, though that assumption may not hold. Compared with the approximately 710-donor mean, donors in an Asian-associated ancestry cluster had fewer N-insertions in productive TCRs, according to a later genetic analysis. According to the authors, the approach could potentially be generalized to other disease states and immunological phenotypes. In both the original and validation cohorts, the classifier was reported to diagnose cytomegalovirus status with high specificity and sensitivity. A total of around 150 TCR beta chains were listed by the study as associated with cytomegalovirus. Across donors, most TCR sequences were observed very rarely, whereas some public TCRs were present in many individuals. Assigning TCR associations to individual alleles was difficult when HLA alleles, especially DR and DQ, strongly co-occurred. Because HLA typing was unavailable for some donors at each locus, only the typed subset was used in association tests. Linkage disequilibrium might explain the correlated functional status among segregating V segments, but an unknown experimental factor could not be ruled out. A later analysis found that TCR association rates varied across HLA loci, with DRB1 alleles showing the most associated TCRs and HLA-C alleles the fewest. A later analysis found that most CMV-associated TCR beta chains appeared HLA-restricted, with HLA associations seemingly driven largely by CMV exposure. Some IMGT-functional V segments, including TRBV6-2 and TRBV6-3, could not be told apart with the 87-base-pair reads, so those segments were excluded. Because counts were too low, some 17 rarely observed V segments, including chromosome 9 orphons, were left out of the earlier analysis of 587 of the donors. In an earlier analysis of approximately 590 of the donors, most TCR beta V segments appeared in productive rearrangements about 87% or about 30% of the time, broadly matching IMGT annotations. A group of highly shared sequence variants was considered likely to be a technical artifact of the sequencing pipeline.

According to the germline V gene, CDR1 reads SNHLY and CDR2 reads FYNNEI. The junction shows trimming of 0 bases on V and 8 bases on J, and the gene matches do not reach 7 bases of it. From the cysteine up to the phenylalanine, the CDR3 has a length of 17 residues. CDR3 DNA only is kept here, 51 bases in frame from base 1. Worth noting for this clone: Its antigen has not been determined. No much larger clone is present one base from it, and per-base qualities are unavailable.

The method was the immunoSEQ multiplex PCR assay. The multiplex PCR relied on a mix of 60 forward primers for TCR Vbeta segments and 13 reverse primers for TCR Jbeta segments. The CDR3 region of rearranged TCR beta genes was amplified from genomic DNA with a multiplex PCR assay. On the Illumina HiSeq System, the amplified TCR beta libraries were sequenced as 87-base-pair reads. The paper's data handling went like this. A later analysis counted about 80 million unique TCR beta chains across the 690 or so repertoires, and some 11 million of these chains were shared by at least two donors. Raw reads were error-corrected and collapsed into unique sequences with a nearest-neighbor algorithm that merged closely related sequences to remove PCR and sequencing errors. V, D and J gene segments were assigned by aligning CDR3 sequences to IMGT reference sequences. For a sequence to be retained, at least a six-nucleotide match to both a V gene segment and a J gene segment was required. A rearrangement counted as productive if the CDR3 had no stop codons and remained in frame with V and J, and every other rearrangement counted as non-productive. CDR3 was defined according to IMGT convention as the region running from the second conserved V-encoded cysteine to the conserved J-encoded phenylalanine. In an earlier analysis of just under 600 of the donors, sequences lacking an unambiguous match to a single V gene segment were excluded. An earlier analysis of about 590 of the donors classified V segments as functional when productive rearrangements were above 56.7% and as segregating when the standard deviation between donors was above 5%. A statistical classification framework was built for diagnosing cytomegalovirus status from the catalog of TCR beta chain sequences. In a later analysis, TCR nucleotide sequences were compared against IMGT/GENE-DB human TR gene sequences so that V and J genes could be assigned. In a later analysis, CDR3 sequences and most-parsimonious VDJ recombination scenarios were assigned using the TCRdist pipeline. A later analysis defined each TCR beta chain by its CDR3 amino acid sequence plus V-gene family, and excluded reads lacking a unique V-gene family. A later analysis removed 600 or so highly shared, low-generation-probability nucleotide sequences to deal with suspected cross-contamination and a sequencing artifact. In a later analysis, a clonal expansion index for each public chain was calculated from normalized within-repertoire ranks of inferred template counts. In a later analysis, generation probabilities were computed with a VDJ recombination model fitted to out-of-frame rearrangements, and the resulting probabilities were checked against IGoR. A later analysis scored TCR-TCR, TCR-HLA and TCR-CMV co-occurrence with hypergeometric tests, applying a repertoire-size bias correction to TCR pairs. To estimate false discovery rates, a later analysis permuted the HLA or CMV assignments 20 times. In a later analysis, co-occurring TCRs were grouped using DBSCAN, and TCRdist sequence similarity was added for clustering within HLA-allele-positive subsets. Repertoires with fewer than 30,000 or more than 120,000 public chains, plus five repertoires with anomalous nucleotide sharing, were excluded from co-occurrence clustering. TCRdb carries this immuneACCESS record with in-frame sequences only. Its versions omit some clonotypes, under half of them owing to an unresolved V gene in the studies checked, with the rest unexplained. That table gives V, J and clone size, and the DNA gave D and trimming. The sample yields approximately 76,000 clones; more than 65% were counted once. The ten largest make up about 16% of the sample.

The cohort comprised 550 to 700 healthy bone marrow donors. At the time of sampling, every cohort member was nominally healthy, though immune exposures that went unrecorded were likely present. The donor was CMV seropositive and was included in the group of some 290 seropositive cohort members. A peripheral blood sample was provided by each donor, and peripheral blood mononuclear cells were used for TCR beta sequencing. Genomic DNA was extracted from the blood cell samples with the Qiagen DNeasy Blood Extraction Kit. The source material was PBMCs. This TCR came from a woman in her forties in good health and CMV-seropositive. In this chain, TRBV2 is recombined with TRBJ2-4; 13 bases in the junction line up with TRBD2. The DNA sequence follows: TGTGCCAGCAGTGAAGCAAGACTAGCGGGAGGTAGCGACATTCAGTACTTC. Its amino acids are CASSEARLAGGSDIQYF.